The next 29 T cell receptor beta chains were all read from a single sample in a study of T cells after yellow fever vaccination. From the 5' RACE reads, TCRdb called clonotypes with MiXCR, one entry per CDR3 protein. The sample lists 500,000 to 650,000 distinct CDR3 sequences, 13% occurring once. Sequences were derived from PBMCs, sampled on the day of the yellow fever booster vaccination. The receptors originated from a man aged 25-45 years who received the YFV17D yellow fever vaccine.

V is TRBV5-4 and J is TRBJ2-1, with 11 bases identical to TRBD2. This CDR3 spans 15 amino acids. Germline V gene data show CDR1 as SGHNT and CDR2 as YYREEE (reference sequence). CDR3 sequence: CATVAGGIQGDEQFF. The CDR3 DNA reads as TGTGCTACCGTAGCGGGAGGGATTCAGGGCGATGAGCAGTTCTTC. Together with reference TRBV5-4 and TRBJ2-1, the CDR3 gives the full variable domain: ETGVTQSPTHLIKTRGQQVTLRCSSQSGHNTVSWYQQALGQGPQFIFQYYREEENGRGNFPPRFSGLQFPNYSSELNVNALELDDSALYLCATVAGGIQGDEQFFGPGTRLTVL.

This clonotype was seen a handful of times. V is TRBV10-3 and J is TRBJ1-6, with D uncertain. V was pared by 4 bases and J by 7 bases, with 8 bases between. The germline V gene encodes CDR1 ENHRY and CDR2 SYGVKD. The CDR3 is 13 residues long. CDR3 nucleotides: TGTGCCATCAGTGTGACCCAGAATTCACCCCTCCACTTT. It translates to CAISVTQNSPLHF.

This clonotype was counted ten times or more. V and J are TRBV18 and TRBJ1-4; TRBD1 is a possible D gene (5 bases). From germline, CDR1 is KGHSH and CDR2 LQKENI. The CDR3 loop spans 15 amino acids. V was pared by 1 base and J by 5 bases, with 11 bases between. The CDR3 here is CASSPQGTPNEKLFF. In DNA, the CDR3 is TGTGCCAGCTCACCACAAGGGACCCCGAATGAAAAACTGTTTTTT.

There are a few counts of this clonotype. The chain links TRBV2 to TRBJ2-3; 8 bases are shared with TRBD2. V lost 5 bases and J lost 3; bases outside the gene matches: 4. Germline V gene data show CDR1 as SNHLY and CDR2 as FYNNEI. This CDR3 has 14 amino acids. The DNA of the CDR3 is TGTGCCAGCAGTAAAAGCGGGAGAACAGATACGCAGTATTTT. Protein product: CASSKSGRTDTQYF. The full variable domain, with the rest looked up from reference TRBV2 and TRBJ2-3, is EPEVTQTPSHQVTQMGQEVILRCVPISNHLYFYWYRQILGQKVEFLVSFYNNEISEKSEIFDDQFSVERPDGSNFTLKIRSTKLEDSAMYFCASSKSGRTDTQYFGPGTRLTVL.

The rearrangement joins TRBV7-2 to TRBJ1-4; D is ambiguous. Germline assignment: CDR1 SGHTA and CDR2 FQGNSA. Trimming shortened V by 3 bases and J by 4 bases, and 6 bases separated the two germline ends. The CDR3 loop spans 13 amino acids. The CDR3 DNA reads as TGTGCCAGCAGCTTCGGCAGTAATGAAAAACTGTTTTTT. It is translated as CASSFGSNEKLFF.

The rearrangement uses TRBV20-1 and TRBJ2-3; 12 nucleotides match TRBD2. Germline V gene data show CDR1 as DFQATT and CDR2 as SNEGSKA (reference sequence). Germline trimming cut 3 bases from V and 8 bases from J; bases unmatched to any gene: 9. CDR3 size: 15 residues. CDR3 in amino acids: CSARSLAGGLPTQYF. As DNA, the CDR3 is TGCAGTGCTAGGTCCCTAGCGGGAGGGCTCCCTACGCAGTATTTT.

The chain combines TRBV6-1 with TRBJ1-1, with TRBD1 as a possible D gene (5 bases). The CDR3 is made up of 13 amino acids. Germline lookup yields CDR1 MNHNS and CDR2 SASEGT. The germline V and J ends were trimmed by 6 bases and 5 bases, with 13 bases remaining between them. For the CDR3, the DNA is TGTGCCAGCAGGAAAGAGGGGCGGACTGAAGCTTTCTTT. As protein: CASRKEGRTEAFF.

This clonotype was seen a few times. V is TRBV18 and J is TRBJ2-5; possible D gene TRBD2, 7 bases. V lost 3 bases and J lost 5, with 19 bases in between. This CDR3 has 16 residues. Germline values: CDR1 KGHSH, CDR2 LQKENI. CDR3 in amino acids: CASSPGGGGPSETQYF. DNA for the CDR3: TGTGCCAGCTCACCCGGAGGGGGAGGGCCCTCGGAGACCCAGTACTTC.

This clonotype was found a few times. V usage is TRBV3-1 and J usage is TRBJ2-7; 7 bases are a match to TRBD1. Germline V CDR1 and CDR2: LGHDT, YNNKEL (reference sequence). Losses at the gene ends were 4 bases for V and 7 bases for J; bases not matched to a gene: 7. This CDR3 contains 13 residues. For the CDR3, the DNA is TGTGCCAGCAGCCTAAAGGGGGCGAGGGAGCAGTACTTC. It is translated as CASSLKGAREQYF.

The CDR3 region is CASSQDAPGTLTYNEQFF. The CDR3 DNA follows: TGCGCCAGCAGCCAAGATGCTCCCGGGACACTCACCTACAATGAGCAGTTCTTC. The V call is TRBV4-3, the J call TRBJ2-1, with a tentative D call TRBD1 (6 bases). With 0 bases removed from V and 2 bases from J, the gap between germline ends came to 17 bases. The CDR3 contains 18 residues. Per the germline V gene, CDR1 is LGHNA and CDR2 is YSLEER.

CDR3 residues: CASSLARRGSTDTQYF. CDR3 nucleotides: TGTGCCAGCAGCTTAGCCCGGCGGGGAAGCACAGATACGCAGTATTTT. The gene calls are TRBV11-2 and TRBJ2-3; maybe TRBD2 (6 bases). The CDR3 loop spans 16 amino acids. Trimming removed 1 base from V and 0 bases from J, with 11 bases in between. Germline V lookup: CDR1 SGHAT, CDR2 FQNNGV. Full variable domain (missing parts from reference TRBV11-2 and TRBJ2-3): EAGVAQSPRYKIIEKRQSVAFWCNPISGHATLYWYQQILGQGPKLLIQFQNNGVVDDSQLPKDRFSAERLKGVDSTLKIQPAKLEDSAVYLCASSLARRGSTDTQYFGPGTRLTVL.

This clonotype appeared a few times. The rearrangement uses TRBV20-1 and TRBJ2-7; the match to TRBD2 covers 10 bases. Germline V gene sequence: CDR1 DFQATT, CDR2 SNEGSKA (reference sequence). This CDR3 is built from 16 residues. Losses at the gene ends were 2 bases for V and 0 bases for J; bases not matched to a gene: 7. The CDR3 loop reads CSARLAGAATSYEQYF. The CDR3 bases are TGCAGTGCTAGACTAGCGGGAGCGGCGACCTCCTACGAGCAGTACTTC.

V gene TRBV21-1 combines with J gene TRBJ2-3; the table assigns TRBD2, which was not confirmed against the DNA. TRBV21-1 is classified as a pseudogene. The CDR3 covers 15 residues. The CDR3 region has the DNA TGTGCCAGCAGGAGCGGGGCGGGAGTTAGGAATACGCAGTATTTT. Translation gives CASRSGAGVRNTQYF.

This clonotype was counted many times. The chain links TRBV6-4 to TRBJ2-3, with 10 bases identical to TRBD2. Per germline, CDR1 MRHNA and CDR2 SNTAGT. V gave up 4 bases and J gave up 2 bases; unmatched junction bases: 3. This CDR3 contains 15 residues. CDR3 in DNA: TGTGCCAGCAGTGCCGGACTAGCGGCCACAGATACGCAGTATTTT. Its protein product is CASSAGLAATDTQYF.

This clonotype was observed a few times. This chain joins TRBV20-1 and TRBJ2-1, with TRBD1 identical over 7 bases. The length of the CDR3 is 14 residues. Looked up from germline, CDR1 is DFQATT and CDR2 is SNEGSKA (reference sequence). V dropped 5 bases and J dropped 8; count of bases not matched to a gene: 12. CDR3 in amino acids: CSAFKGAGNDEQFF. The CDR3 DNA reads TGCAGTGCTTTTAAGGGGGCGGGCAACGATGAGCAGTTCTTC.

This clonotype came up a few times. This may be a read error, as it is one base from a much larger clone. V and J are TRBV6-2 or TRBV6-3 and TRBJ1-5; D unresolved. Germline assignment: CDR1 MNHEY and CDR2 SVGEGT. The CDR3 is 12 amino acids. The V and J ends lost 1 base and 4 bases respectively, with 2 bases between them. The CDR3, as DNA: TGTGCCAGCAGTTACTGGAATCAGCCCCAGCATTTT. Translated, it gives CASSYWNQPQHF.

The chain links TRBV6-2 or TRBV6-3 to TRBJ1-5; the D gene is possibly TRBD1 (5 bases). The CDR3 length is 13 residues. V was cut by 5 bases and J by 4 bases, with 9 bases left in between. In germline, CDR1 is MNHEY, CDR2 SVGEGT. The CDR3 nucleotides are TGTGCCAGCAGTCGGGACGGGAATCAGCCCCAGCATTTT. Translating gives CASSRDGNQPQHF.

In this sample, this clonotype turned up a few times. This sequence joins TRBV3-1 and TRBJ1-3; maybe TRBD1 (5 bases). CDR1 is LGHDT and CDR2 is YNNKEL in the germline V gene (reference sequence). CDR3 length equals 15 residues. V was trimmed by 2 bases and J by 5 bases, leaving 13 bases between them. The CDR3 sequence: CASSQSAGARNTIYF. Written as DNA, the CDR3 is TGTGCCAGCAGCCAAAGTGCCGGGGCGCGAAACACCATATATTTT.

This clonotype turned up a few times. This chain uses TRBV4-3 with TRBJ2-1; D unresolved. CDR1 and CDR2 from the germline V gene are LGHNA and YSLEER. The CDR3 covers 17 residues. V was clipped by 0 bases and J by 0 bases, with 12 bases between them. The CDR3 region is CASSQDMERSSYNEQFF. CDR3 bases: TGCGCCAGCAGCCAAGATATGGAGCGAAGCTCCTACAATGAGCAGTTCTTC.

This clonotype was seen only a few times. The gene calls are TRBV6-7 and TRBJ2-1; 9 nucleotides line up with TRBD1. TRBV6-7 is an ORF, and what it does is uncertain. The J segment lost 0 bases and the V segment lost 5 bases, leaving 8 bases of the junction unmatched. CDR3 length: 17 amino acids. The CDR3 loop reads CASSLVLTGGSYNEQFF. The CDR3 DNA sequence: TGTGCCAGCAGTCTCGTCTTGACAGGGGGCTCCTACAATGAGCAGTTCTTC.

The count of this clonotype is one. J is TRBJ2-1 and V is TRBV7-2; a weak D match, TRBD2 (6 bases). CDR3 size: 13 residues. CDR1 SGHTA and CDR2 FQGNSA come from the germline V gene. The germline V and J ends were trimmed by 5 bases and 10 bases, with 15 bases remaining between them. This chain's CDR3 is CASSPLAPPEQFF. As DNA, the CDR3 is TGTGCCAGCAGCCCGCTAGCGCCACCGGAGCAGTTCTTC.

The CDR3 loop reads CASWDYNEQFF. As DNA, the CDR3 is TGTGCATCCTGGGACTACAATGAGCAGTTCTTC. The rearrangement joins TRBV7-2 to TRBJ2-1; D gene ambiguous. Germline-derived CDR1 and CDR2 are SGHTA and FQGNSA. This CDR3 spans 11 amino acids. Using reference TRBV7-2 and TRBJ2-1 for the parts outside the CDR3, the full variable domain is GAGVSQSPSNKVTEKGKDVELRCDPISGHTALYWYRQSLGQGLEFLIYFQGNSAPDKSGLPSDRFSAERTGGSVSTLTIQRTQQEDSAVYLCASWDYNEQFFGPGTRLTVL.

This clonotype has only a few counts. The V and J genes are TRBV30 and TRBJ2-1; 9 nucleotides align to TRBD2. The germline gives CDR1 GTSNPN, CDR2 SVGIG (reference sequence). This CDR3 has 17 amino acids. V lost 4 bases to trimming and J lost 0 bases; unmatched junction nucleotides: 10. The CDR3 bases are TGTGCCTGGACTAGCGGGAAAGTCGCCAACTCCTACAATGAGCAGTTCTTC. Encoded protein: CAWTSGKVANSYNEQFF.

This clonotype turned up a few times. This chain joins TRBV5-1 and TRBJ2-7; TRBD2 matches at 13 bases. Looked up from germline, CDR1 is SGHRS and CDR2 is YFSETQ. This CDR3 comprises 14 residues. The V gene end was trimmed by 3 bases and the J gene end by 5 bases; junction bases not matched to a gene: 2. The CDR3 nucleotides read TGCGCCAGCAGCTCCGGGACTAGCGGGAACGAGCAGTACTTC. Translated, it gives CASSSGTSGNEQYF. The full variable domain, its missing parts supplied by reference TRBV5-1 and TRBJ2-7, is KAGVTQTPRYLIKTRGQQVTLSCSPISGHRSVSWYQQTPGQGLQFLFEYFSETQRNKGNFPGRFSGRQFSNSRSEMNVSTLELGDSALYLCASSSGTSGNEQYFGPGTRLTVT.

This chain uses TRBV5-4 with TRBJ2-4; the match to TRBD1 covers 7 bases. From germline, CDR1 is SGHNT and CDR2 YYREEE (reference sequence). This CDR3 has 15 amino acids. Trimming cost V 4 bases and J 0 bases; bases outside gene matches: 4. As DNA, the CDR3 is TGTGCCAGCAGCGGGGACAGCCCAGCCAAAAACATTCAGTACTTC. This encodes CASSGDSPAKNIQYF.

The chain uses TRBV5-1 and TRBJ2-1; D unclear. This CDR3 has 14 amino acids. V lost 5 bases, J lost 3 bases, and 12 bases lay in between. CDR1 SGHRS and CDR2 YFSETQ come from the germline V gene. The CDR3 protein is CASRVSGGYNEQFF. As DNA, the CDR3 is TGCGCCAGCAGGGTCTCGGGCGGCTACAATGAGCAGTTCTTC. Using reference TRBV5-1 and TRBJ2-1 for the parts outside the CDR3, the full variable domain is KAGVTQTPRYLIKTRGQQVTLSCSPISGHRSVSWYQQTPGQGLQFLFEYFSETQRNKGNFPGRFSGRQFSNSRSEMNVSTLELGDSALYLCASRVSGGYNEQFFGPGTRLTVL.

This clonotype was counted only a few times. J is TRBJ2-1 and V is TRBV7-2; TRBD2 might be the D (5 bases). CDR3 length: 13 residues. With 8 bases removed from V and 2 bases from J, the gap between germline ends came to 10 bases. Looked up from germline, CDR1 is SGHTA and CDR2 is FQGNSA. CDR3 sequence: CASLPGTYNEQFF. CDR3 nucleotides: TGTGCCAGCCTCCCGGGGACCTACAATGAGCAGTTCTTC.

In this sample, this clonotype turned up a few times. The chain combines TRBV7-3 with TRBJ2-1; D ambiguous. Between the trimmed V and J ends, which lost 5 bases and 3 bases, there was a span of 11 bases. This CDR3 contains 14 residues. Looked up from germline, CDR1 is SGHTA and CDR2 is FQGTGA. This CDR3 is CASSPTGSYNEQFF. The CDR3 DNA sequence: TGTGCCAGCAGCCCCACGGGCAGCTACAATGAGCAGTTCTTC. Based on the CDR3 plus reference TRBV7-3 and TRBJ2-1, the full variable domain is GAGVSQTPSNKVTEKGKYVELRCDPISGHTALYWYRQSLGQGPEFLIYFQGTGAADDSGLPNDRFFAVRPEGSVSTLKIQRTERGDSAVYLCASSPTGSYNEQFFGPGTRLTVL.

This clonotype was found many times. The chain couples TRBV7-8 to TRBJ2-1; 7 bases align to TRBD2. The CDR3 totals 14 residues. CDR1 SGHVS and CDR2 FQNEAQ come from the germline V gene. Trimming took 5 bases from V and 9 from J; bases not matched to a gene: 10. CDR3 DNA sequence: TGTGCCAGCAGCCGACGGGCGGCGGGAGCTGAGCAGTTCTTC. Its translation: CASSRRAAGAEQFF.